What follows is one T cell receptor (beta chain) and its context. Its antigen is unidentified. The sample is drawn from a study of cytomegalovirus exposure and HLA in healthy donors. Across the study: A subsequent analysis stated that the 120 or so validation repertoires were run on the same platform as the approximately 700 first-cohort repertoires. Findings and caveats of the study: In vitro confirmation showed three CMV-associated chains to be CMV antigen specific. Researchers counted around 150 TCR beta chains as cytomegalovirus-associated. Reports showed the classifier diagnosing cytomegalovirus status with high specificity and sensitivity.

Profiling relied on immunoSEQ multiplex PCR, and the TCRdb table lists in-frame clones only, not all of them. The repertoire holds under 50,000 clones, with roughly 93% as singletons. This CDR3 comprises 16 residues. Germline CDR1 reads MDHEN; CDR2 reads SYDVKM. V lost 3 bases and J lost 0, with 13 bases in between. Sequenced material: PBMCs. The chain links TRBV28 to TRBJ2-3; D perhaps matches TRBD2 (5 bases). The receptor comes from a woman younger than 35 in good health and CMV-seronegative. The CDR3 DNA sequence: TGTGCCAGCAGTTTTACGGGGATTGGGAGCACAGATACGCAGTATTTT. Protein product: CASSFTGIGSTDTQYF.